These 8 T cell receptor beta chains were all obtained from the same sample, sequenced in a study of CD4 T cells in relation to SARS-CoV-2 and coronaviruses. Their antigens remain unidentified. Sequencing used immunoSEQ multiplex PCR; TCRdb keeps in-frame clones, though not all of them. The sample lists around 9,700 clones, roughly 77% occurring once. Unexposed donor CD4+ T cells date from about 2011-2018, before the COVID-19 pandemic. CD4+ T cells were isolated from the cells after 10 days of culture. Sequenced sample: CD4+ T cells from PBMCs, cultured in vitro. The receptors stem from a human donor in good health.

Here the CDR3 reads CASSSRGNEQYF. CDR3 DNA sequence: TGTGCCAGCAGCTCGAGGGGGAACGAGCAGTACTTC. The chain carries TRBV7-8 and TRBJ2-7; possibly TRBD1 for D (6 bases). The CDR3 has 12 residues. V was pared by 4 bases and J by 5 bases, with 9 bases between. Per germline, CDR1 SGHVS and CDR2 FQNEAQ.

The chain has TRBV30 and TRBJ2-3; 9 bases match TRBD2. The CDR3 consists of 15 residues. The J segment lost 2 bases and the V segment lost 4 bases, leaving 7 bases of the junction unmatched. Germline CDR1 and CDR2: GTSNPN and SVGIG (reference sequence). The CDR3 nucleotides are TGTGCCTGGAATCCTAGCGGGATGTACACAGATACGCAGTATTTT. Its translation is CAWNPSGMYTDTQYF.

The chain joins TRBV2 to TRBJ2-7; tentatively, D is TRBD2 (5 bases). This CDR3 is 13 amino acids long. The germline gives CDR1 SNHLY, CDR2 FYNNEI. Trimming removed 5 bases at V and 4 bases at J, with 12 bases between. CDR3 DNA: TGTGCCAGCAGTCCCCCCGGAGGTTACGAGCAGTACTTC. It is translated as CASSPPGGYEQYF.

The rearrangement links TRBV7-8 to TRBJ2-3; TRBD2 matches 10 bases. The V gene end was trimmed by 5 bases and the J gene end by 5 bases; junction bases not matched to a gene: 7. This CDR3 has 15 amino acids. CDR1 and CDR2 from the germline V gene are SGHVS and FQNEAQ. The CDR3 reads CASSELAGGVDTQYF. DNA for the CDR3: TGTGCCAGCAGCGAATTAGCGGGAGGTGTAGATACGCAGTATTTT.

This chain uses TRBV12-2 with TRBJ2-7. TRBV12-2 is reported as a pseudogene. CDR3 length: 14 amino acids. This chain's CDR3 is CASRRTGAGTEQYF. CDR3 coding DNA: TGTGCAAGTCGCCGAACCGGGGCAGGCACGGAGCAGTACTTC.

The chain carries TRBV18 and TRBJ2-2; D assignment may be TRBD1 or TRBD2 (6 bases each). The CDR3 sequence is 18 residues long. In germline, CDR1 is KGHSH, CDR2 LQKENI. Trimming removed 2 bases at V and 4 bases at J, with 20 bases between. The CDR3 coding sequence is TGTGCCAGCTCACCATATCCCGGGAGACAGGCCCCCACCGGGGAGCTGTTTTTT. Its protein is CASSPYPGRQAPTGELFF. Looking up the rest from reference TRBV18 and TRBJ2-2 gives the full variable domain: NAGVMQNPRHLVRRRGQEARLRCSPMKGHSHVYWYRQLPEEGLKFMVYLQKENIIDESGMPKERFSAEFPKEGPSILRIQQVVRGDSAAYFCASSPYPGRQAPTGELFFGEGSRLTVL.

The rearrangement joins TRBV27 to TRBJ2-7; TRBD1 matches 7 bases. J lost 1 base, V lost 1 base, and 1 base had no gene match. CDR1 and CDR2 (germline): MNHEY, SMNVEV (reference sequence). CDR3 size: 14 residues. The CDR3 sequence: CASSLYRGSYEQYF. Written as DNA, the CDR3 is TGTGCCAGCAGTTTATACAGGGGATCCTACGAGCAGTACTTC.

The chain joins TRBV19 to TRBJ2-7; 10 bases fit TRBD1. This CDR3 has 13 amino acids. The junction had 4 bases not matched to a gene; V was cut back by 5 bases and J by 6 bases. Germline loops: CDR1 LNHDA, CDR2 SQIVND (reference sequence). The CDR3 region has the DNA TGTGCCAGTAGTGGGACAGGGGTATCCGAGCAGTACTTC. Its translation: CASSGTGVSEQYF.